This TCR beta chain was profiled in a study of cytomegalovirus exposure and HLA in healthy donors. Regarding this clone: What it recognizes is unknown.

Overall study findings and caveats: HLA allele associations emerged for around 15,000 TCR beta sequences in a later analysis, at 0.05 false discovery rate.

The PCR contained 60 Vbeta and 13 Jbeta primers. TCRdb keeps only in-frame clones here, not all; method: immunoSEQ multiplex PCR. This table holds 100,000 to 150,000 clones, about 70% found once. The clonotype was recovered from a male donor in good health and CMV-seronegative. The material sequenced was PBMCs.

The CDR3 nucleotides are TGCAGCATGACAGGTCTCAATGAGCAGTTCTTC. Translating it yields CSMTGLNEQFF. This chain joins TRBV20-1 and TRBJ2-1, with D perhaps matching TRBD1 (6 bases). In germline, CDR1 is DFQATT, CDR2 SNEGSKA (reference sequence). This CDR3 contains 11 residues.